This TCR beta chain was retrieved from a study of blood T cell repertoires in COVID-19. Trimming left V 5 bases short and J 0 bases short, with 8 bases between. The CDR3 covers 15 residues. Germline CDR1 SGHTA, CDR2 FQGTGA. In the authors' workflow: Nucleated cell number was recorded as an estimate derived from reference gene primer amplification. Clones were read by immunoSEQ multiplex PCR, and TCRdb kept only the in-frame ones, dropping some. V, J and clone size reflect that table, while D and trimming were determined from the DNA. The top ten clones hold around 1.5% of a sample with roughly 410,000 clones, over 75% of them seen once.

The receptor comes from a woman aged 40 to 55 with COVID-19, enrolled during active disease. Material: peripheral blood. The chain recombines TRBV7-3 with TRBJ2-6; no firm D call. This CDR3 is CASSKASSGANVLTF. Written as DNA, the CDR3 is TGTGCCAGCAGCAAAGCTTCCTCTGGGGCCAACGTCCTGACTTTC. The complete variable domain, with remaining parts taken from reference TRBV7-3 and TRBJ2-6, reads GAGVSQTPSNKVTEKGKYVELRCDPISGHTALYWYRQSLGQGPEFLIYFQGTGAADDSGLPNDRFFAVRPEGSVSTLKIQRTERGDSAVYLCASSKASSGANVLTFGAGSRLTVL.